One and the same sample provided the 23 T cell receptor beta chains below, sequenced in a study of vaccination effects on CD4 cells after COVID-19. No antigen has been identified for these receptors. Data came from immunoSEQ multiplex PCR; TCRdb stores just in-frame clones and leaves some out. The table shows tens of thousands of clones, with roughly 80% occurring only once. Before sequencing, viral peptide pools were used by the ViraFEST assay to expand antigen-specific CD4+ T cells. Cells that had been cultured for less than eleven days were the source of isolated CD4+ T cells. Each participant received a vaccine that was either BNT162b2 or mRNA-1273, given as two doses. This sample comprised CD4+ T cells from PBMCs cultured with HCoV-OC43 spike peptides, obtained after COVID-19 vaccination. Subset reported: HCoV-OC43 spike overlapping peptide pool stimulation. These receptors were obtained from a human donor who received a COVID-19 vaccine.

The chain uses TRBV29-1 and TRBJ1-6, with 9 nucleotides matching TRBD1. Germline lookup yields CDR1 SQVTM and CDR2 ANQGSEA. The V gene end was trimmed by 6 bases and the J gene end by 6 bases; junction bases not matched to a gene: 6. The CDR3 spans 14 residues. CDR3 nucleotides: TGCAGCGTCCGACAGGGGGTCGGTAATTCACCCCTCCACTTT. Protein product: CSVRQGVGNSPLHF.

This sequence joins TRBV5-6 and TRBJ2-2, with 10 bases that match TRBD1. Germline assignment: CDR1 SGHDT and CDR2 YYEEEE. The CDR3 runs to 16 residues. The ends lost 4 bases at V and 3 bases at J; junction bases unmatched: 6. CDR3 in DNA: TGTGCCAGCAGCCAGACAGGGGGCGCTTACACCGGGGAGCTGTTTTTT. Its translation: CASSQTGGAYTGELFF.

The chain joins TRBV6-5 to TRBJ2-5; D possibly uses TRBD1 or TRBD2 (5 bases each). CDR1 and CDR2 from the germline V gene are MNHEY and SVGAGI. CDR3 length: 13 residues. The ends were cut back, 8 bases at V and 5 bases at J, with 15 bases in the middle. DNA for the CDR3: TGTGCCAGCCGAAGTCTAGCAGGGGAGACCCAGTACTTC. Translating it yields CASRSLAGETQYF.

The CDR3 region has the DNA TGCGCCAGCAGCTTGGTTCGTTCGGCTAGCGGGGGTATGGATACGCAGTATTTT. Amino acid sequence: CASSLVRSASGGMDTQYF. The chain recombines TRBV5-1 with TRBJ2-3; 10 bases are shared with TRBD2. Trimming took 0 bases from V and 6 from J; bases not matched to a gene: 13. The CDR3 has 18 amino acids. CDR1 and CDR2 (germline): SGHRS, YFSETQ.

This clone appeared a single time. V is TRBV28 and J is TRBJ1-2; weak D call: TRBD1 (6 bases). Trimming left V 8 bases short and J 4 bases short, with 17 bases between. CDR1 is MDHEN, CDR2 SYDVKM, per germline. This CDR3 is 14 amino acids long. The chain's CDR3 is CASGKYTGAYGYTF. The DNA for the CDR3 is TGTGCCAGCGGCAAATATACGGGGGCCTATGGCTACACCTTC.

This clone was counted between two and nine times. The CDR3 protein is CATSDPIRLAGADTQYF. The CDR3 bases are TGTGCCACCAGTGATCCCATTAGACTAGCGGGGGCGGATACGCAGTATTTT. The chain employs TRBV24-1 and TRBJ2-3; 12 bases align to TRBD2. With 3 bases clipped from V and 6 bases from J, the junction kept 9 bases outside the gene matches. The CDR3 runs to 17 residues. Germline V gene lookup returns CDR1 KGHDR and CDR2 SFDVKD.

The chain uses TRBV24-1 and TRBJ2-1, with 11 bases lining up with TRBD2. CDR3 length: 16 amino acids. Per germline, CDR1 KGHDR and CDR2 SFDVKD. Trimming cost V 2 bases and J 7 bases; bases outside gene matches: 6. Written as DNA, the CDR3 is TGTGCCACCAGTGATTATAGCGGGGGGGCAGGGAATGAGCAGTTCTTC. This codes for CATSDYSGGAGNEQFF.

This chain joins TRBV9 and TRBJ1-2, with 7 bases identical to TRBD1. The CDR3 spans 12 residues. Germline V gene data show CDR1 as SGDLS and CDR2 as YYNGEE. V was clipped by 0 bases and J by 7 bases; unmatched bases: 0. This CDR3 reads CASSVGQGGYTF. CDR3 nucleotides: TGTGCCAGCAGCGTAGGACAGGGTGGCTACACCTTC.

This clone is medium-sized in the sample. J is TRBJ1-5 and V is TRBV18; perhaps TRBD1 as D (5 bases). The CDR3 is 14 amino acids. CDR1 and CDR2 (germline): KGHSH, LQKENI. V gave up 4 bases and J gave up 3 bases, with 10 bases separating them. CDR3 in DNA: TGTGCCAGCTCACTGGACACATTCAATCAGCCCCAGCATTTT. As protein: CASSLDTFNQPQHF.

In this sample, this clone turned up a few times. V gene TRBV28 combines with J gene TRBJ1-2; no reliable D call. The germline gives CDR1 MDHEN, CDR2 SYDVKM. Trimming left V 3 bases short and J 8 bases short, with 10 bases between. CDR3 length: 12 residues. In nucleotides, the CDR3 is TGTGCCAGCAGTTTCACGGCGGGCGGCTACACCTTC. Protein sequence: CASSFTAGGYTF.

This chain connects TRBV20-1 to TRBJ2-7; 8 bases map to TRBD1. CDR3 size: 13 residues. Unmatched junction bases numbered 1, after V lost 3 bases and J lost 0 bases. The V gene's germline CDR1 is DFQATT and CDR2 SNEGSKA (reference sequence). CDR3 sequence reads: CSASTGGSYEQYV. The DNA of the CDR3 is TGCAGTGCTAGTACAGGGGGCTCCTACGAGCAGTACGTC.

The chain carries TRBV5-1 and TRBJ2-1, with no clear D. Germline V gene data show CDR1 as SGHRS and CDR2 as YFSETQ. Trimming shortened V by 5 bases and J by 5 bases, and 11 bases separated the two germline ends. The CDR3 length is 13 residues. CDR3 nucleotide sequence: TGCGCCAGCAGATCGCTTTCGGACAATGAGCAGTTCTTC. Its translation: CASRSLSDNEQFF.

This clone has a handful of counts. This CDR3 reads CASSLSTGWTGELFF. Here the CDR3 DNA reads TGTGCCAGCAGCTTAAGCACGGGTTGGACCGGGGAGCTGTTTTTT. The rearrangement uses TRBV7-9 and TRBJ2-2; D is undetermined. CDR1 and CDR2 (germline): SEHNR, FQNEAQ (reference sequence). CDR3 size: 15 residues. V was cut by 2 bases and J by 5 bases, with 12 bases left in between.

V and J are TRBV30 and TRBJ1-1; D uncertain. This CDR3 is 12 amino acids long. The germline CDR1 and CDR2 sequences are GTSNPN and SVGIG (reference sequence). V was pared by 2 bases and J by 7 bases, with 11 bases between. CDR3 coding DNA: TGTGCCTGGAGTCTAGGTGGAATTGAAGCTTTCTTT. It encodes CAWSLGGIEAFF.

CDR3 DNA sequence: TGTGCCAGCCGGAGGAACACTGAAGCTTTCTTT. Its translation is CASRRNTEAFF. This rearrangement joins TRBV7-9 to TRBJ1-1; the D is unclear. This CDR3 contains 11 residues. V lost 8 bases and J 1 base, leaving 5 bases between the germline ends. Germline lookup yields CDR1 SEHNR and CDR2 FQNEAQ (reference sequence).

This chain uses TRBV18 with TRBJ2-1, with 8 nucleotides matching TRBD2. The CDR3 is 17 residues long. V was clipped by 3 bases and J by 4 bases; unmatched bases: 11. CDR1 is KGHSH and CDR2 is LQKENI in the germline V gene. The CDR3 DNA reads TGTGCCAGCTCACCCCCGGGAGGGATCCAATCATACAATGAGCAGTTCTTC. As protein: CASSPPGGIQSYNEQFF. The full variable domain, its missing parts supplied by reference TRBV18 and TRBJ2-1, is NAGVMQNPRHLVRRRGQEARLRCSPMKGHSHVYWYRQLPEEGLKFMVYLQKENIIDESGMPKERFSAEFPKEGPSILRIQQVVRGDSAAYFCASSPPGGIQSYNEQFFGPGTRLTVL.

The chain couples TRBV24-1 to TRBJ2-5; D may be TRBD2 (5 bases). In germline, CDR1 is KGHDR, CDR2 SFDVKD. Trimming left V 3 bases short and J 2 bases short, with 15 bases between. The CDR3 loop spans 16 amino acids. Here the CDR3 DNA reads TGTGCCACCAGTGATACAAGACCGGGAACACAAGAGACCCAGTACTTC. It specifies CATSDTRPGTQETQYF.

The rearrangement joins TRBV10-1 to TRBJ1-1; a weak D match, TRBD1 (5 bases). The CDR3 is made up of 15 amino acids. Germline CDR1 and CDR2: WNHNN and SYGVQD (reference sequence). Deletions cut 4 bases from V and 2 bases from J, with 14 bases between. The CDR3 coding sequence is TGCGCCAGCAGTGCCATTTCAACAGGAAACACTGAAGCTTTCTTT. It translates to CASSAISTGNTEAFF.

This clone was counted only a few times. V and J are TRBV12-5 and TRBJ1-5, with D perhaps TRBD1 (6 bases). Looked up from germline, CDR1 is LGHNT and CDR2 is FRNRAP. V shed 5 bases and J shed 9 bases, with 8 bases lying between them. The CDR3 extends over 11 amino acids. The CDR3 reads CASGGGRPQHF. CDR3 nucleotide sequence: TGTGCTAGTGGTGGGGGGCGGCCCCAGCATTTT.

The V and J genes are TRBV7-2 and TRBJ2-5, with 7 nucleotides matching TRBD2. CDR1 and CDR2 from the germline V gene are SGHTA and FQGNSA. The V segment lost 3 bases and the J segment 1 base; nucleotides outside the gene matches: 5. The CDR3 runs to 15 residues. Here the CDR3 reads CASSLGGGLQETQYF. Written as DNA, the CDR3 is TGTGCCAGCAGCTTGGGGGGGGGTCTCCAAGAGACCCAGTACTTC.

In DNA form, the CDR3 reads TGTGCCAGCAGTTACTCAGGGACAGGGGTTAGCGGCGGCTACACCTTC. Translating gives CASSYSGTGVSGGYTF. The chain has TRBV6-5 and TRBJ1-2; 10 bases agree with TRBD1. V trimming: 0 bases; J trimming: 8 bases; junction bases outside the gene matches: 9. The length of the CDR3 is 16 residues. Germline CDR1 MNHEY, CDR2 SVGAGI.

The chain carries TRBV6-5 and TRBJ1-2; 7 positions agree with TRBD1. The CDR3 sequence is 15 residues long. V lost 6 bases and J lost 2; bases outside the gene matches: 9. CDR1 is MNHEY, CDR2 SVGAGI, per germline. The CDR3 DNA is TGTGCCAGCAGCCACTCAGGGACAGCAAACTATGGCTACACCTTC. It is translated as CASSHSGTANYGYTF.

V usage is TRBV6-6 and J usage is TRBJ2-7, with 10 bases lining up with TRBD1. The germline gives CDR1 MNHNY, CDR2 SVGAGI (reference sequence). The CDR3 has 15 residues. Germline trimming cut 5 bases from V and 4 bases from J; bases unmatched to any gene: 8. CDR3 region: CASSDPPGQGYEQYV. The CDR3 DNA follows: TGTGCCAGCAGTGACCCACCGGGACAGGGGTACGAGCAGTACGTC.